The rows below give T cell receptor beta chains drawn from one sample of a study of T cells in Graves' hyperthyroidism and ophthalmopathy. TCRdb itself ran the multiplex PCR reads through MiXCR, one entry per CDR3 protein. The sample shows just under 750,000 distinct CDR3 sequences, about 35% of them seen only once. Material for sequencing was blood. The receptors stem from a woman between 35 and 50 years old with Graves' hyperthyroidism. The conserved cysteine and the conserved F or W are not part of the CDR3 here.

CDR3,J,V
ASSLAGANSPLH,TRBJ1-6,TRBV7-9
ASSLEGSGAGY,TRBJ2-7,TRBV7-2
ASGQGTTEAF,TRBJ1-1,TRBV10-1
ASSREFEGYT,TRBJ1-2,TRBV19
ASSLGVPITEAF,TRBJ1-1,TRBV7-2
ASQGKAGDYGYT,TRBJ1-2,TRBV25-1
ASSQDGQPNSPLH,TRBJ1-6,TRBV4-3
ASSLVRQGQETQY,TRBJ2-5,TRBV7-8
ASSLGTVGEKLF,TRBJ1-4,TRBV7-6
ASSATGTGDTGELF,TRBJ2-2,TRBV5-1
ASSLVGQGAGNQPQH,TRBJ1-5,TRBV7-2
SVEGQGKETQY,TRBJ2-5,TRBV29-1
ASSPMTGVNEKLF,TRBJ1-4,TRBV5-4
SAREANRDNRNEKLF,TRBJ1-4,TRBV20-1
ASRQGAGGLADTQY,-,TRBV2
ASSDALSGAQH,TRBJ1-5,TRBV19
ASSLVGTGVPYQETQY,TRBJ2-5,TRBV7-2
ASSTSQDWDFSWETQY,TRBJ2-5,TRBV25-1
ASSSLGLGNTEAF,TRBJ1-1,TRBV7-2
ASSLTGRLTAGYEQY,TRBJ2-7,TRBV7-9
ASSQTGGFVPQH,TRBJ1-5,TRBV14
ASRGQGKGYGYT,TRBJ1-2,TRBV6-1
ASRPTGRGMNTEAF,TRBJ1-1,TRBV19
ASSLISEIYEQY,TRBJ2-7,TRBV14
ASNRPGGNLDGYT,TRBJ1-2,TRBV10-3
ASSPQGDTYEQY,TRBJ2-7,TRBV7-2
ASSSGPIYGYT,TRBJ1-2,TRBV7-8
ASSLSDTYEQY,TRBJ2-7,TRBV7-2